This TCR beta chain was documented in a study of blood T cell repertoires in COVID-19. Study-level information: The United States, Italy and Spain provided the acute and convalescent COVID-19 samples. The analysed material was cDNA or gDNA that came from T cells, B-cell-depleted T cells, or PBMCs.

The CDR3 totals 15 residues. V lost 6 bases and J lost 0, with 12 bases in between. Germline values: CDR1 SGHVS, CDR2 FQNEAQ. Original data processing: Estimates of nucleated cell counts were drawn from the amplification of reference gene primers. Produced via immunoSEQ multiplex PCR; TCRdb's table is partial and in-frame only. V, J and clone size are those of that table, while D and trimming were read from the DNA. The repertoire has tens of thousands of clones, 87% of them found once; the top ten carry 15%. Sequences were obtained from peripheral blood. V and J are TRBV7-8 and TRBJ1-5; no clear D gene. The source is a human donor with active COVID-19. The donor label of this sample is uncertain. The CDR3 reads CASSNGLTSNQPQHF. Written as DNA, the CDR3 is TGTGCCAGCAGTAACGGACTGACTAGCAATCAGCCCCAGCATTTT. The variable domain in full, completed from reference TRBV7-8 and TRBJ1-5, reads GAGVSQSPRYKVAKRGQDVALRCDPISGHVSLFWYQQALGQGPEFLTYFQNEAQLDKSGLPSDRFFAERPEGSVSTLKIQRTQQEDSAVYLCASSNGLTSNQPQHFGDGTRLSIL.